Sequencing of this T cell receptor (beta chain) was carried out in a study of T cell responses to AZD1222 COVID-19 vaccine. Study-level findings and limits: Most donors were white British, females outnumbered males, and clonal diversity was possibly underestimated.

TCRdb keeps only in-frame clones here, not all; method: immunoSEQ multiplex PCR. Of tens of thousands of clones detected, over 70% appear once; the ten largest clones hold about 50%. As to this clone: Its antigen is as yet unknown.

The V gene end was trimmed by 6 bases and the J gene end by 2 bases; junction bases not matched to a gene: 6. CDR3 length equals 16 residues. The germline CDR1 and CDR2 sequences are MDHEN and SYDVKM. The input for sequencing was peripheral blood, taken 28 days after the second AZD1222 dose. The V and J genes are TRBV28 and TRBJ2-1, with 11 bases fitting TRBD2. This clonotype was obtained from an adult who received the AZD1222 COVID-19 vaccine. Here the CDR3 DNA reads TGTGCCAGCAGAACGGGACTAGCGGAAACCTACAATGAGCAGTTCTTC. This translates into CASRTGLAETYNEQFF.